This T cell receptor beta chain was profiled in a study of blood T cell repertoires in COVID-19. Turning to the study itself: The United States, Italy and Spain were the sources of the acute and convalescent COVID-19 samples. PBMCs, B-cell-depleted T cells, or T cells provided the cDNA or gDNA that made up the material.

Data came from immunoSEQ multiplex PCR; TCRdb stores just in-frame clones and leaves some out. Among fewer than 140,000 clones listed, under 85% were seen once. V lost 7 bases and J lost 1, with 8 bases in between. Germline loops: CDR1 SNHLY, CDR2 FYNNEI. The CDR3 totals 13 residues. This chain uses TRBV2 with TRBJ1-5, with a possible D match to TRBD1 (5 bases). The specimen sequenced was peripheral blood. The clonotype comes from a woman in her fifties or sixties with acute or convalescent COVID-19. CDR3 loop: CASMGQSNQPQHF. The CDR3 DNA reads as TGTGCCAGCATGGGGCAGAGCAATCAGCCCCAGCATTTT.